Below, 22 T cell receptor beta chains from the same sample are listed, as sequenced in a study of CD4 T cells in relation to SARS-CoV-2 and coronaviruses. Repertoires were generated with immunoSEQ multiplex PCR, while TCRdb's copy carries only in-frame clones and drops some. The data hold 20,000 to 25,000 clones, with over 60% observed a single time. Unexposed donor CD4+ T cells date from about 2011-2019, before the COVID-19 pandemic. The cells were cultured for 10 days before CD4+ T cells were isolated. These receptors are not linked to any known antigen. What was sequenced was CD4+ T cells from PBMCs, cultured in vitro. These receptors were taken from a human donor in good health.

The rearrangement uses TRBV30 and TRBJ2-7, with D perhaps TRBD1 (6 bases). V was clipped by 7 bases and J by 2 bases, with 12 bases between them. From germline, CDR1 is GTSNPN and CDR2 SVGIG (reference sequence). There are 12 residues in the CDR3. The DNA of the CDR3 is TGTGCCTCGCAACAGGGAACCTACGAGCAGTACTTC. This sequence encodes CASQQGTYEQYF. Filled out from reference TRBV30 and TRBJ2-7, the complete variable domain reads SQTIHQWPATLVQPVGSPLSLECTVEGTSNPNLYWYRQAAGRGLQLLFYSVGIGQISSEVPQNLSASRPQDRQFILSSKKLLLSDSGFYLCASQQGTYEQYFGPGTRLTVT.

The rearrangement links TRBV6-5 to TRBJ1-1, with 7 nucleotides matching TRBD1. The CDR3 consists of 15 residues. The J segment lost 2 bases and the V segment lost 6 bases, leaving 9 bases of the junction unmatched. Per the germline V gene, CDR1 is MNHEY and CDR2 is SVGAGI. CDR3 sequence (DNA): TGTGCCAGCAGCCTAGGGGGGACAGTAAACACTGAAGCTTTCTTT. The encoded protein is CASSLGGTVNTEAFF.

The rearrangement links TRBV7-3 to TRBJ1-4; D perhaps matches TRBD1 (6 bases). Germline V gives CDR1 SGHTA, CDR2 FQGTGA. V was clipped by 4 bases and J by 4 bases, with 25 bases between them. CDR3 size: 19 residues. In DNA, the CDR3 is TGTGCCAGCAGCTCCTTTCACAGGACAGTAGTTTTGGTTAATGAAAAACTGTTTTTT. Protein sequence: CASSSFHRTVVLVNEKLFF.

The count of this clone is one. The rearrangement uses TRBV2 and TRBJ2-2, with D perhaps TRBD1 (6 bases). Germline V lookup: CDR1 SNHLY, CDR2 FYNNEI. This CDR3 region has 15 residues. Trimming left V 7 bases short and J 5 bases short, with 17 bases between. The CDR3 sequence is CASTEGRGETGELFF. In DNA, the CDR3 is TGTGCCAGCACCGAGGGCAGGGGCGAGACCGGGGAGCTGTTTTTT.

V is TRBV10-3 and J is TRBJ2-7, with D possibly being TRBD1 or TRBD2 (5 bases each). Germline V gene sequence: CDR1 ENHRY, CDR2 SYGVKD. The V end was cut by 2 bases, the J end by 3 bases, with 11 bases between. CDR3 length: 14 residues. In DNA, the CDR3 is TGTGCCATCAGTGAGGGGGACGGCATCTACGAGCAGTACTTC. Translation gives CAISEGDGIYEQYF.

The chain employs TRBV10-3 and TRBJ2-1; 12 bases match TRBD2. Unmatched junction bases numbered 19, after V lost 3 bases and J lost 4 bases. The CDR3 has 21 amino acids. Per germline, CDR1 ENHRY and CDR2 SYGVKD. CDR3 sequence: CAISDPTGLAGGTLLYNEQFF. Here the CDR3 DNA reads TGTGCCATCAGTGATCCGACGGGCCTAGCGGGAGGGACACTTCTATACAATGAGCAGTTCTTC.

V is TRBV6-4 and J is TRBJ2-3; 12 nucleotides agree with TRBD2. CDR3 size: 15 residues. CDR1 and CDR2 from the germline V gene are MRHNA and SNTAGT. V shed 6 bases and J 6 bases; nucleotides not matched to a gene: 7. CDR3 loop: CASRLTSGSSDTQYF. CDR3 nucleotide sequence: TGTGCCAGCAGATTGACTAGCGGGAGTTCCGATACGCAGTATTTT.

This chain links TRBV19 with TRBJ2-1; 7 bases map to TRBD1. V dropped 4 bases and J dropped 12; count of bases not matched to a gene: 6. The V gene's germline CDR1 is LNHDA and CDR2 SQIVND (reference sequence). The CDR3 has 12 amino acids. DNA for the CDR3: TGTGCCAGTAGTAATCAGGGGGTGAGGCAGTTCTTC. It is translated as CASSNQGVRQFF.

This chain joins TRBV28 and TRBJ1-1, with D possibly being TRBD1 (5 bases). V was shortened by 7 bases and J by 11 bases, with 14 bases between the two germline ends. The CDR3 runs to 11 residues. Germline V gives CDR1 MDHEN, CDR2 SYDVKM. CDR3 DNA sequence: TGTGCCAGCATGCAAGCCGGGGGGGCTTTCTTT. It translates to CASMQAGGAFF. Complete variable domain (other parts from reference TRBV28 and TRBJ1-1): DVKVTQSSRYLVKRTGEKVFLECVQDMDHENMFWYRQDPGLGLRLIYFSYDVKMKEKGDIPEGYSVSREKKERFSLILESASTNQTSMYLCASMQAGGAFFGQGTRLTVV.

This clone occurred once. The chain recombines TRBV6-4 with TRBJ2-1; 7 bases match TRBD2. The CDR3 runs to 16 residues. Germline CDR1 reads MRHNA; CDR2 reads SNTAGT. V lost 4 bases to trimming and J lost 8 bases; unmatched junction nucleotides: 14. The CDR3 nucleotides are TGTGCCAGCAGTGCCGCGACGGGGAGCGGGGCCCATGAGCAGTTCTTC. Protein product: CASSAATGSGAHEQFF.

The genes are TRBV27 and TRBJ2-7, with 7 bases lining up with TRBD2. This CDR3 has 15 amino acids. The ends lost 3 bases at V and 4 bases at J; junction bases unmatched: 9. Germline V gene sequence: CDR1 MNHEY, CDR2 SMNVEV (reference sequence). The CDR3 DNA sequence: TGTGCCAGCAGTTTGGGACTACCTGTACTTTACGAGCAGTACTTC. Encoded protein: CASSLGLPVLYEQYF.

The genes are TRBV19 and TRBJ2-3, with TRBD2 as a possible D gene (5 bases). This CDR3 has 15 residues. The V and J ends lost 2 bases and 2 bases respectively, with 11 bases between them. CDR1 is LNHDA and CDR2 is SQIVND in the germline V gene (reference sequence). Written as DNA, the CDR3 is TGTGCCAGTAGTATAAAGGAGCGGTTCACAGATACGCAGTATTTT. Protein: CASSIKERFTDTQYF.

The gene calls are TRBV5-4 and TRBJ2-7, with 8 bases aligning to TRBD2. With V trimmed by 1 base and J by 4 bases, 4 bases remained unmatched. The CDR3 covers 14 residues. CDR1 is SGHNT and CDR2 is YYREEE in the germline V gene (reference sequence). The CDR3 is CASSLTGGPYEQYF. In nucleotides, the CDR3 is TGTGCCAGCAGCTTGACGGGAGGGCCTTACGAGCAGTACTTC.

The chain combines TRBV5-1 with TRBJ2-1, with 8 bases fitting TRBD2. CDR3 size: 15 residues. Germline CDR1 and CDR2: SGHRS and YFSETQ. With V trimmed by 3 bases and J by 7 bases, 9 bases remained unmatched. CDR3 in amino acids: CASSYSSGSRNEQFF. The DNA for the CDR3 is TGCGCCAGCAGCTACTCAAGCGGGAGTCGAAATGAGCAGTTCTTC.

The chain couples TRBV5-1 to TRBJ2-7, with D perhaps assigned TRBD1 or TRBD2 (5 bases each). V shed 4 bases and J shed 5 bases, with 16 bases lying between them. The CDR3 is 14 residues long. CDR1 and CDR2 (germline): SGHRS, YFSETQ. The CDR3: CASSPEVGVHEQYF. The CDR3 DNA reads TGCGCCAGCAGCCCGGAGGTAGGGGTCCACGAGCAGTACTTC.

The V call is TRBV5-4, the J call TRBJ2-7; 10 bases map to TRBD2. The ends lost 4 bases at V and 6 bases at J; junction bases unmatched: 7. CDR1 SGHNT and CDR2 YYREEE come from the germline V gene (reference sequence). The CDR3 loop spans 14 amino acids. DNA for the CDR3: TGTGCCAGCAGCGAGACCGGGACTAGCGCCGAGCAGTACTTC. This translates into CASSETGTSAEQYF.

The V call is TRBV30, the J call TRBJ1-4; unclear D gene. Germline V gives CDR1 GTSNPN, CDR2 SVGIG (reference sequence). CDR3 length equals 15 residues. Trimming took off 5 bases at V and 4 bases at J, with 17 bases between the two ends. As DNA, the CDR3 is TGTGCCTGGGAAGCCGGGCTCGGGGTTAATGAAAAACTGTTTTTT. It specifies CAWEAGLGVNEKLFF.

J is TRBJ2-4 and V is TRBV5-1; no firm D call. V was pared by 4 bases and J by 5 bases, with 13 bases between. Germline CDR1 is SGHRS and CDR2 is YFSETQ. There are 14 residues in the CDR3. CDR3 nucleotides: TGCGCCAGCAGCGGCTCGTTGGTCCAAAACATTCAGTACTTC. Amino acid sequence: CASSGSLVQNIQYF.

The chain recombines TRBV6-5 with TRBJ1-1, with 7 nucleotides matching TRBD1. Trimming took 6 bases from V and 6 from J; bases not matched to a gene: 13. Per the germline V gene, CDR1 is MNHEY and CDR2 is SVGAGI. This CDR3 has 15 residues. DNA of the CDR3: TGTGCCAGCAGCGGAACCGGGACAGCAAACCCTGAAGCTTTCTTT. Residues: CASSGTGTANPEAFF.

This clone was found once. J is TRBJ2-5 and V is TRBV19; D is unclear. V lost 0 bases and J lost 1, with 12 bases in between. Per the germline V gene, CDR1 is LNHDA and CDR2 is SQIVND (reference sequence). The CDR3 is 16 residues long. The CDR3 here is CASSIEARTSQETQYF. The CDR3 nucleotides read TGTGCCAGTAGTATAGAAGCAAGGACGTCCCAAGAGACCCAGTACTTC.

The chain links TRBV14 to TRBJ1-1; weak D call: TRBD1 (5 bases). Trimming pared 8 bases from V and 9 bases from J, leaving 19 bases between. The CDR3 loop spans 13 amino acids. Germline lookup yields CDR1 SGHDN and CDR2 FVKESK. The CDR3 nucleotides are TGTGCCAGCGGGGGGACGGATTTGGCTAAAGCTTTCTTT. It is translated as CASGGTDLAKAFF.

This clone came up once. This chain connects TRBV5-6 to TRBJ1-1; the D gene is possibly TRBD1 (5 bases). CDR3 length: 13 amino acids. With 5 bases removed from V and 2 bases from J, the gap between germline ends came to 10 bases. Germline CDR1 and CDR2: SGHDT and YYEEEE. This chain's CDR3 is CASRGRGNTEAFF. CDR3 bases: TGTGCCAGCAGGGGGCGCGGAAACACTGAAGCTTTCTTT.